This TCR beta chain was found in a study of T cell responses to AZD1222 COVID-19 vaccine. Study results and limitations: The reported proportion of spike-specific TCRs targeting unmutated variant regions was nearly half. Spike regions recognized by vaccine-associated CD4 TCRs spanned the protein, led by 160-218 and 743-854.

Germline assignment: CDR1 KGHSY and CDR2 FQNENV. The CDR3 extends over 16 amino acids. Trimming took 2 bases from V and 6 from J, leaving 20 bases between them. In the case of this clone: Its cognate antigen is unknown.

The data were produced by immunoSEQ multiplex PCR, yet TCRdb's version contains in-frame clones alone and is incomplete. The data contain fewer than 110,000 clones, approximately 92% of them singletons. Sequences were derived from peripheral blood, sampled 28 days after the second AZD1222 dose. The origin of this receptor is an adult who received the AZD1222 COVID-19 vaccine. The V call is TRBV16, the J call TRBJ2-7; D is possibly TRBD1 or TRBD2 (5 bases each). The CDR3 sequence: CASSQGSGRLVGEQYF. The CDR3 DNA reads TGTGCCAGCAGCCAAGGGTCGGGACGCCTAGTGGGCGAGCAGTACTTC.